What follows are 17 T cell receptor beta chains derived from one specimen sequenced in a study of blood T cell repertoires in COVID-19. The data were produced by immunoSEQ multiplex PCR, yet TCRdb's version contains in-frame clones alone and is incomplete. The sample has around 700,000 clones, 80% to 90% seen once. Sequenced input: peripheral blood. The receptors stem from a woman under 30 with acute or convalescent COVID-19.

This clone has a single count. V is TRBV11-3 and J is TRBJ2-3, with 13 bases lining up with TRBD2. The CDR3 loop spans 16 amino acids. V was clipped by 5 bases and J by 1 base; unmatched bases: 3. From germline, CDR1 is SGHNT and CDR2 YENEEA. CDR3 nucleotides: TGTGCCAGCAGCCAGGGGACTAGCGGGGGCACAGATACGCAGTATTTT. Encoded protein: CASSQGTSGGTDTQYF.

V is TRBV6-6 and J is TRBJ1-2; 8 nucleotides line up with TRBD1. The CDR3 has 16 amino acids. The germline gives CDR1 MNHNY, CDR2 SVGAGI (reference sequence). V shed 1 base, J shed 0 bases, and the junction held 4 bases outside the gene matches. The CDR3 loop reads CASSYFQGAANYGYTF. Written as DNA, the CDR3 is TGTGCCAGCAGTTACTTTCAGGGGGCAGCTAACTATGGCTACACCTTC.

The J gene is TRBJ2-2, the V gene TRBV2, with a weak D call TRBD2 (5 bases). Germline CDR1 SNHLY, CDR2 FYNNEI. The CDR3 extends over 15 amino acids. V shed 6 bases and J shed 5 bases, with 16 bases lying between them. CDR3 region: CASREQLVPTGELFF. CDR3 nucleotide sequence: TGTGCCAGCAGGGAACAACTAGTTCCAACCGGGGAGCTGTTTTTT.

The gene calls are TRBV30 and TRBJ2-6, with a tentative D call TRBD1 (6 bases). The V gene's germline CDR1 is GTSNPN and CDR2 SVGIG (reference sequence). V lost 2 bases to trimming and J lost 0 bases, with 17 bases between them. This CDR3 spans 18 amino acids. The CDR3 here is CAWSPMAGEGSGANVLTF. CDR3 bases: TGTGCCTGGAGTCCCATGGCAGGGGAAGGCTCTGGGGCCAACGTCCTGACTTTC. Full variable domain (rest looked up from reference TRBV30 and TRBJ2-6): SQTIHQWPATLVQPVGSPLSLECTVEGTSNPNLYWYRQAAGRGLQLLFYSVGIGQISSEVPQNLSASRPQDRQFILSSKKLLLSDSGFYLCAWSPMAGEGSGANVLTFGAGSRLTVL.

The genes are TRBV4-3 and TRBJ2-3, with TRBD1 matching over 8 bases. CDR1 LGHNA and CDR2 YSLEER come from the germline V gene. Trimming took 2 bases from V and 10 from J; bases not matched to a gene: 5. The CDR3 length is 13 residues. Written as DNA, the CDR3 is TGCGCCAGCAGCCAACAGACAGGGGATCCGCAGTATTTT. Its protein is CASSQQTGDPQYF.

A single count supports this clone. V is TRBV25-1 and J is TRBJ1-4, with 8 bases identical to TRBD1. CDR3 length: 15 amino acids. V lost 3 bases and J lost 6; bases outside the gene matches: 6. The germline gives CDR1 MGHDK, CDR2 SYGVNS. This CDR3 reads CASSDRDRGDEKLFF. The CDR3 bases are TGTGCCAGCAGTGACCGAGACAGGGGAGATGAAAAACTGTTTTTT.

To note about this clone: Other nucleotide sequences from this sample produce the same CDR3. The CDR3 is CASSTSNQPQHF. CDR3 nucleotides: TGTGCCAGCAGTACAAGTAATCAGCCCCAGCATTTT. This chain joins TRBV6-2 or TRBV6-3 and TRBJ1-5; unclear D gene. V was pared by 5 bases and J by 4 bases, with 6 bases between. Germline V gives CDR1 MNHEY, CDR2 SVGEGT. The length of the CDR3 is 12 residues.

This sequence joins TRBV7-9 and TRBJ1-1; D call uncertain. CDR1 and CDR2 from the germline V gene are SEHNR and FQNEAQ (reference sequence). Trimming removed 4 bases at V and 5 bases at J, with 11 bases between. The CDR3 totals 13 residues. The CDR3 DNA follows: TGTGCCAGCAGCTCGGGGTGGAGGACTGAAGCTTTCTTT. Its translation: CASSSGWRTEAFF.

This chain joins TRBV19 and TRBJ1-1; D might be TRBD1 (5 bases). Trimming cost V 3 bases and J 4 bases, with 15 bases left between them. CDR3 length: 15 residues. The germline CDR1 and CDR2 sequences are LNHDA and SQIVND (reference sequence). This CDR3 is CASSIPGFPGTEAFF. The CDR3 DNA reads as TGTGCCAGTAGTATCCCAGGGTTTCCGGGCACTGAAGCTTTCTTT.

This clone has a single count. This CDR3 is also generated by other DNA sequences in the sample. The chain employs TRBV27 and TRBJ1-2; D might be TRBD1 (5 bases). V was trimmed by 3 bases and J by 2 bases, leaving 10 bases between them. CDR3 length: 14 residues. Germline CDR1 MNHEY, CDR2 SMNVEV (reference sequence). CDR3 sequence reads: CASSFGTGNYGYTF. In DNA, the CDR3 is TGTGCCAGCAGTTTCGGGACTGGAAACTATGGCTACACCTTC.

The chain is built from TRBV27 and TRBJ1-2; TRBD1 matches at 7 bases. CDR3 length: 14 amino acids. After removal of 5 bases from V and 4 bases from J, the junction contained 7 bases not matched to a gene. Germline V gene sequence: CDR1 MNHEY, CDR2 SMNVEV (reference sequence). CDR3 region: CASSLTGEFYGYTF. CDR3 DNA: TGTGCCAGCAGTCTAACAGGGGAATTCTATGGCTACACCTTC.

J is TRBJ2-3 and V is TRBV11-3, with TRBD2 matching over 10 bases. Trimming at V came to 5 bases and at J to 3 bases, leaving 5 bases not matched to a gene. Germline loops: CDR1 SGHNT, CDR2 YENEEA. The CDR3 contains 15 residues. CDR3 sequence reads: CASSLSGGMTDTQYF. The CDR3 nucleotides read TGTGCCAGCAGCCTTAGCGGGGGGATGACAGATACGCAGTATTTT.

The chain has TRBV5-6 and TRBJ1-3; no clear D gene. The germline V gene encodes CDR1 SGHDT and CDR2 YYEEEE. V shed 4 bases and J shed 0 bases, with 14 bases lying between them. The CDR3 extends over 16 amino acids. The CDR3 nucleotides are TGTGCCAGCAGCCGCGCGAGGGATGCCTCTGGAAACACCATATATTTT. It specifies CASSRARDASGNTIYF.

This clone was seen only once. This chain uses TRBV30 with TRBJ1-4; D not certain. The CDR3 runs 14 residues. Trimming took off 3 bases at V and 5 bases at J, with 13 bases between the two ends. Germline V lookup: CDR1 GTSNPN, CDR2 SVGIG (reference sequence). For the CDR3, the DNA is TGTGCCTGGAGGGTCCAGGTGAAGAATGAAAAACTGTTTTTT. This encodes CAWRVQVKNEKLFF.

This chain uses TRBV18 with TRBJ1-1, with D possibly TRBD1 on 6 matching bases. Per germline, CDR1 KGHSH and CDR2 LQKENI. The CDR3 is 15 residues long. V was cut by 2 bases and J by 6 bases, with 16 bases left in between. This chain's CDR3 is CASSPYRVEVAEAFF. DNA of the CDR3: TGTGCCAGCTCACCATACAGGGTTGAAGTCGCTGAAGCTTTCTTT.

The V and J genes are TRBV13 and TRBJ1-2; 7 positions match TRBD1. The germline gives CDR1 PRHDT, CDR2 FYEKMQ (reference sequence). This CDR3 spans 14 amino acids. V dropped 0 bases and J dropped 8; count of bases not matched to a gene: 6. Written as DNA, the CDR3 is TGTGCCAGCAGCTTAGGCGGGACAGTGCAGGGCTACACCTTC. It translates to CASSLGGTVQGYTF.

This clone showed up just a few times. The genes are TRBV14 and TRBJ1-5; the D gene is possibly TRBD1 (6 bases). The V and J ends lost 4 bases and 5 bases respectively, with 9 bases between them. There are 13 residues in the CDR3. Per germline, CDR1 SGHDN and CDR2 FVKESK. CDR3 nucleotides: TGTGCCAGCAGCCGGCAGGGGTATCAGCCCCAGCATTTT. Amino acids: CASSRQGYQPQHF.